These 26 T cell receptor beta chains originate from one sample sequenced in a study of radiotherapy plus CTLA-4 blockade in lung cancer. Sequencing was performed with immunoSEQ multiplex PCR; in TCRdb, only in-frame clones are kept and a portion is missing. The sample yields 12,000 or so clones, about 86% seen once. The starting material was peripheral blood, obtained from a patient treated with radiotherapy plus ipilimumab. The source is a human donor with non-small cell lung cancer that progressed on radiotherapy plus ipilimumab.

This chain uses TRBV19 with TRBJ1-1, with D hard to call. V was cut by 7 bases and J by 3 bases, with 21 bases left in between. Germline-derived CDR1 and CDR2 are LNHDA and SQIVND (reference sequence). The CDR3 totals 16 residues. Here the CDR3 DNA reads TGTGCCAGTACCCCAGACGGGGTGGAGAGGGACACTGAAGCTTTCTTT. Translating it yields CASTPDGVERDTEAFF.

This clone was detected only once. Here the CDR3 DNA reads TGCGCCAGCAGCTTGTTTGGGTCGGCTAATGAAAAACTGTTTTTT. Amino acids: CASSLFGSANEKLFF. The chain carries TRBV5-1 and TRBJ1-4; D unclear. CDR3 length: 15 residues. Germline loops: CDR1 SGHRS, CDR2 YFSETQ. Deletions cut 1 base from V and 3 bases from J, with 10 bases between.

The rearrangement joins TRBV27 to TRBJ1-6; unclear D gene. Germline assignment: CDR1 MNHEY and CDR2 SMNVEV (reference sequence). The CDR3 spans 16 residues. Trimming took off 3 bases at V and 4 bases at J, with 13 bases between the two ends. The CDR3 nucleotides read TGTGCCAGCAGTTTTGGAGGGATAGGGTATAATTCACCCCTCCACTTT. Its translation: CASSFGGIGYNSPLHF.

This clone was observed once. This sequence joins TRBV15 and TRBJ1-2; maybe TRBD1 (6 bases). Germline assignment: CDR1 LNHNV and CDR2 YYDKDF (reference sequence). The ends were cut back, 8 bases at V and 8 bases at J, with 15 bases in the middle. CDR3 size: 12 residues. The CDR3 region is CATLGGSGGYTF. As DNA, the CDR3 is TGTGCCACCTTAGGGGGGAGTGGAGGCTACACCTTC.

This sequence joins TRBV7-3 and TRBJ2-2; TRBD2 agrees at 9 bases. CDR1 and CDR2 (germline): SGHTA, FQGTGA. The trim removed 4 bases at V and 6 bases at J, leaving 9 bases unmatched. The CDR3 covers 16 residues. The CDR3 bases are TGTGCCAGCAGCTCCCCCAGCGGGGGGCCCCCCGGGGAGCTGTTTTTT. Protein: CASSSPSGGPPGELFF.

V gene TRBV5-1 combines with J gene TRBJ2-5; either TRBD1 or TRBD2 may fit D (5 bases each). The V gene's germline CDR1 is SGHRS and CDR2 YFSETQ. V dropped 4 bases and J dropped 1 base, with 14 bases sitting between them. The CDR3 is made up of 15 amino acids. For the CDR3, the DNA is TGCGCCAGCAGCCGGGGCATGCTAGGCCAAGAGACCCAGTACTTC. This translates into CASSRGMLGQETQYF.

The DNA of the CDR3 is TGTGCCAGCAGACAGGGGGAGAGCTATGGCTACACCTTC. Translation: CASRQGESYGYTF. The V call is TRBV6-6, the J call TRBJ1-2; 8 nucleotides match TRBD1. CDR3 size: 13 residues. The germline gives CDR1 MNHNY, CDR2 SVGAGI (reference sequence). After removal of 6 bases from V and 4 bases from J, the junction contained 4 bases not matched to a gene.

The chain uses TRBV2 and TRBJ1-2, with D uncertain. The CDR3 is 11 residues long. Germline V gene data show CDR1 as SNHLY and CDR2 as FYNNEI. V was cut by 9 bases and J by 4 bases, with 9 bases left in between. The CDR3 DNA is TGTGCCAGTACGCTCCTCTATGGCTACACCTTC. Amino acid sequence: CASTLLYGYTF.

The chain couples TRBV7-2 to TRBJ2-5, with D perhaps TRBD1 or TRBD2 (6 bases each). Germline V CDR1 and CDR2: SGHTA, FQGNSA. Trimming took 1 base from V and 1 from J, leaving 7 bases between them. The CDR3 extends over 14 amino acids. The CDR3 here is CASSLGGAQETQYF. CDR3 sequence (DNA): TGTGCCAGCAGCTTAGGGGGGGCCCAAGAGACCCAGTACTTC.

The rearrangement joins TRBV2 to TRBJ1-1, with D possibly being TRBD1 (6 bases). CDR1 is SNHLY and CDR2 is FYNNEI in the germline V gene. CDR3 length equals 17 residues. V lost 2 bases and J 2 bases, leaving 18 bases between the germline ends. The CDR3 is CASSELKTGWGNTEAFF. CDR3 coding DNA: TGTGCCAGCAGTGAATTAAAGACAGGTTGGGGAAACACTGAAGCTTTCTTT.

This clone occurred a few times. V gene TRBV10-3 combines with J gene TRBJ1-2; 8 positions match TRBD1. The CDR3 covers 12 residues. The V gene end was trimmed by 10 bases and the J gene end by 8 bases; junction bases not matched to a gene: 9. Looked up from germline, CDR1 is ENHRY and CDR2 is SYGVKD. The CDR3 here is CATTDRGRGYTF. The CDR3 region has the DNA TGTGCCACGACCGACAGGGGCCGCGGCTACACCTTC.

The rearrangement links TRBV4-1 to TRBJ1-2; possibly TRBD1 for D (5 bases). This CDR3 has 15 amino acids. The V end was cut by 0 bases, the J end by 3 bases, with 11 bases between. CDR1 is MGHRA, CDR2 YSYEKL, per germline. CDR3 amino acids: CASSQDWSRDYGYTF. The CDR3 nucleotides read TGCGCCAGCAGCCAAGATTGGAGCAGGGACTATGGCTACACCTTC.

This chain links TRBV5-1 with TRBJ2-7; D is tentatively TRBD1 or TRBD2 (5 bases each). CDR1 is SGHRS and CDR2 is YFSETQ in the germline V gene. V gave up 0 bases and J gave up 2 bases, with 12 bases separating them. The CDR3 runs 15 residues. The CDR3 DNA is TGCGCCAGCAGCTTGGCCGGGACGGCGGCCTACGAGCAGTACTTC. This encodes CASSLAGTAAYEQYF.

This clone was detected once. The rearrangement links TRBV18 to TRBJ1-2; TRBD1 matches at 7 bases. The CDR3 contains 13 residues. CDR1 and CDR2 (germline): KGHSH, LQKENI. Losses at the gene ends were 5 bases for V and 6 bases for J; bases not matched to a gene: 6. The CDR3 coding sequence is TGTGCCAGCTCAGAAGACAGGGCTCATGGCTACACCTTC. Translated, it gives CASSEDRAHGYTF.

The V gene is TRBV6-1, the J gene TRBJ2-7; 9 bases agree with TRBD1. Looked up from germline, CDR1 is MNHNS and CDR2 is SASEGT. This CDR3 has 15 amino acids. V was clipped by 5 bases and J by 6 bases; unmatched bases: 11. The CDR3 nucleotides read TGTGCCAGCAGTAGACCGGGACAGGGAATTGGCGAGCAGTACTTC. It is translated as CASSRPGQGIGEQYF.

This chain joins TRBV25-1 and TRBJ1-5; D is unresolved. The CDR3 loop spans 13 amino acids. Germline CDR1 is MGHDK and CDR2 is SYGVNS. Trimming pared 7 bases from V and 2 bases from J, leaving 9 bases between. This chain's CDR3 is CASTGHGNQPQHF. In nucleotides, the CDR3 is TGTGCCAGCACCGGCCACGGCAATCAGCCCCAGCATTTT.

The CDR3: CASSLELAGGTDTQYF. CDR3 coding DNA: TGTGCCAGCAGCTTAGAACTAGCGGGGGGCACAGATACGCAGTATTTT. This rearrangement joins TRBV7-9 to TRBJ2-3; 11 positions agree with TRBD2. The CDR3 has 16 amino acids. Germline values: CDR1 SEHNR, CDR2 FQNEAQ (reference sequence). V lost 1 base and J lost 1; bases outside the gene matches: 1.

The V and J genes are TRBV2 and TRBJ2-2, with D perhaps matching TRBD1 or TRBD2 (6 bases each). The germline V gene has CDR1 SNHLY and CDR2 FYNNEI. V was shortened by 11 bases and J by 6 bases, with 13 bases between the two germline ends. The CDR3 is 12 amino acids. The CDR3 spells CAGTRGAGELFF. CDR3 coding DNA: TGTGCCGGAACGAGGGGGGCCGGGGAGCTGTTTTTT.

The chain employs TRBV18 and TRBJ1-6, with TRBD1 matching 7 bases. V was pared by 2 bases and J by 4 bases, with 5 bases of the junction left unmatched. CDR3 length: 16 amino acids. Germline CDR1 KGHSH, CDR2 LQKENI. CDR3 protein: CASSPGQAGYNSPLHF. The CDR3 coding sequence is TGTGCCAGCTCACCAGGACAGGCTGGGTATAATTCACCCCTCCACTTT.

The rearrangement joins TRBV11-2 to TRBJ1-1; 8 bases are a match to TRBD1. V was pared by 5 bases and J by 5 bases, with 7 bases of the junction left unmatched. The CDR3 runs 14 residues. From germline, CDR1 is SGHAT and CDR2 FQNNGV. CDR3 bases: TGTGCCAGCAGCATAGGGACAGGCGGGACTGAAGCTTTCTTT. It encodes CASSIGTGGTEAFF.

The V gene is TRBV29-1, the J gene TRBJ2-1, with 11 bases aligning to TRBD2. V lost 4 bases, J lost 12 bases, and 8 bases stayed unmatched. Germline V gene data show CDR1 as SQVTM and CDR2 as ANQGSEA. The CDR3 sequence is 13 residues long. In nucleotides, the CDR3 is TGCAGCGTTGGGCTAGCGGGGGGCCAGCGGCAGTTCTTC. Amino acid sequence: CSVGLAGGQRQFF.

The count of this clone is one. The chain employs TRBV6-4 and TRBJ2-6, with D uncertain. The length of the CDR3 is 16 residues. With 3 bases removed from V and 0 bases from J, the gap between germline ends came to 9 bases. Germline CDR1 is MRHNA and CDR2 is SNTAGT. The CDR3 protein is CASSEETRSGANVLTF. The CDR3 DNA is TGTGCCAGCAGTGAGGAAACCCGCTCTGGGGCCAACGTCCTGACTTTC.

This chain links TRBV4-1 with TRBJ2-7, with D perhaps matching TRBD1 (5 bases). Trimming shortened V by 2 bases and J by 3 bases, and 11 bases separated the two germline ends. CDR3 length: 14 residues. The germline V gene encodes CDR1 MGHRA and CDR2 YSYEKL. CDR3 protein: CASSQPGQVYEQYF. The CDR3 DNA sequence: TGCGCCAGCAGCCAACCAGGGCAGGTCTACGAGCAGTACTTC.

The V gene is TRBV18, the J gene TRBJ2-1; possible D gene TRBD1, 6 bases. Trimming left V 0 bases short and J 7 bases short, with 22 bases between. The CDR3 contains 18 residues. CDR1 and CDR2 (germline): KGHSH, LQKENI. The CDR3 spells CASSPPRRGLTGENEQFF. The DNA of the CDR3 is TGTGCCAGCTCACCACCGCGCAGGGGCCTAACCGGGGAGAATGAGCAGTTCTTC.

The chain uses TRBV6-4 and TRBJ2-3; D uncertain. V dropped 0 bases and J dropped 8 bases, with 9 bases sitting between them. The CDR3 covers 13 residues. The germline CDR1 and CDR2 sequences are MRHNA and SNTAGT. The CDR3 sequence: CASSDSQESTQYF. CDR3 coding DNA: TGTGCCAGCAGTGACTCTCAGGAATCTACGCAGTATTTT.

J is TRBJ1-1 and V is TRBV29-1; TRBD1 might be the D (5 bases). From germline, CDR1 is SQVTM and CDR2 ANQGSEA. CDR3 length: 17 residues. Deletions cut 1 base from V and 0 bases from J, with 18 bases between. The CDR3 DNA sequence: TGCAGCGTTGAAGGCCGGCAGGGTTCCGGCATGAACACTGAAGCTTTCTTT. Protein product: CSVEGRQGSGMNTEAFF.